The clone carrying this TCR beta chain was recorded only once. The target antigen is unknown. The CDR3 runs to 16 residues. The V segment lost 0 bases and the J segment 4 bases; nucleotides outside the gene matches: 7. Germline-derived CDR1 and CDR2 are SGHTS and YDEGEE. The data were taken from a study of OX40 agonist ivuxolimab in advanced cancers. Whole-study context: A mean age of roughly 66 years, range roughly 20 to 85, was recorded, and 82.7% were male. The eligibility criteria allowed prior anti-PD-1, anti-PD-L1 or anti-CTLA-4 therapy, and approximately 40% had some.

Repertoires were generated with immunoSEQ multiplex PCR, while TCRdb's copy carries only in-frame clones and drops some. The sample lists about 82,000 clones, more than 85% occurring once. General study findings and limits: Partial responders receiving 0.1-3.0 mg/kg showed among the lowest clonal expansion.

The rearrangement uses TRBV5-8 and TRBJ2-3; TRBD1 matches 8 bases. The clonotype was recovered from an adult with an advanced solid tumor such as melanoma, head and neck, liver or kidney cancer. Here the sequenced sample was CD4+ or CD8+ T cells sorted from blood, taken in a trial of the OX40 agonist ivuxolimab. CDR3 amino acids: CASSLAGAGGADTQYF. Here the CDR3 DNA reads TGTGCCAGCAGCTTGGCCGGGGCAGGGGGCGCAGATACGCAGTATTTT.